One and the same sample provided the 30 T cell receptor beta chains below, sequenced in a study of identical twins listed by TCRdb under 2016. The library relied on 5' RACE. Data came from an Illumina HiSeq 2000. TCRdb trimmed public reads at Q25 via fastp, called clones via MiXCR and kept in-frame beta chains. One record per CDR3 amino acid sequence lists the most common genes and DNA. Recorded for this sample are roughly 1,500,000 distinct CDR3 sequences; around 33% of them occurred a single time. Around 0.25% of the sample is held by the ten biggest clonotypes. The sample comprised cord blood. The receptors originated from a newborn girl in good health.

The genes are TRBV2 and TRBJ2-7, with D maybe TRBD2 (5 bases). The germline CDR1 and CDR2 sequences are SNHLY and FYNNEI. The CDR3 is 12 amino acids. V was cut by 10 bases and J by 2 bases, with 12 bases left in between. The CDR3 DNA reads TGTGCCACCCAGCGGCAGACCTACGAGCAGTACTTC. Its translation: CATQRQTYEQYF.

V gene TRBV30 combines with J gene TRBJ2-7; D remains ambiguous. The CDR3 is made up of 12 amino acids. Between the trimmed V and J ends, which lost 1 base and 2 bases, there was a span of 6 bases. Per the germline V gene, CDR1 is GTSNPN and CDR2 is SVGIG (reference sequence). CDR3 bases: TGTGCCTGGAGTGACGGGCCCTACGAGCAGTACTTC. This codes for CAWSDGPYEQYF.

This clonotype was seen only a few times. The CDR3 sequence: CASSLPGLAIDNEQFF. The CDR3 region has the DNA TGTGCCAGCAGCTTACCTGGACTAGCCATCGACAATGAGCAGTTCTTC. The rearrangement links TRBV5-5 to TRBJ2-1; 8 bases are a match to TRBD2. The trim removed 2 bases at V and 5 bases at J, leaving 9 bases unmatched. Germline V gene lookup returns CDR1 SGHKS and CDR2 YYEKEE (reference sequence). CDR3 length: 16 amino acids.

A few counts support this clonotype. The chain carries TRBV4-2 and TRBJ1-5; a weak D match, TRBD1 (5 bases). Trimming left V 1 base short and J 7 bases short, with 14 bases between. The CDR3 length is 15 residues. From germline, CDR1 is LGHNA and CDR2 YNFKEQ. CDR3 DNA sequence: TGTGCCAGCAGCCAAGGAGACAGTGTTGGACAGCCCCAGCATTTT. Its translation is CASSQGDSVGQPQHF.

This clonotype appeared a few times. V gene TRBV20-1 combines with J gene TRBJ2-7, with unresolved D. The CDR3 is 11 residues long. Germline lookup yields CDR1 DFQATT and CDR2 SNEGSKA (reference sequence). The ends were cut back, 1 base at V and 7 bases at J, with 8 bases in the middle. The CDR3 spells CSARAKGEQYF. In DNA form, the CDR3 reads TGCAGTGCTAGAGCCAAGGGTGAGCAGTACTTC.

This clonotype has just a few counts. The chain links TRBV4-2 to TRBJ2-1; maybe TRBD1 (5 bases). Trimming left V 1 base short and J 3 bases short, with 10 bases between. Germline values: CDR1 LGHNA, CDR2 YNFKEQ. CDR3 length equals 15 residues. CDR3: CASSQVSTGYNEQFF. The CDR3 DNA follows: TGTGCCAGCAGCCAAGTCAGCACAGGCTACAATGAGCAGTTCTTC.

This clonotype was counted between two and nine times. The J gene is TRBJ2-1, the V gene TRBV6-5; D is uncertain. In germline, CDR1 is MNHEY, CDR2 SVGAGI. V was clipped by 0 bases and J by 2 bases, with 8 bases between them. The CDR3 has 15 residues. The CDR3 sequence: CASSYSNPAYNEQFF. CDR3 DNA sequence: TGTGCCAGCAGTTACTCCAATCCGGCCTACAATGAGCAGTTCTTC.

V and J are TRBV3-1 and TRBJ1-2; the match to TRBD1 covers 8 bases. Germline CDR1 reads LGHDT; CDR2 reads YNNKEL (reference sequence). With V trimmed by 1 base and J by 7 bases, 8 bases remained unmatched. The CDR3 is 15 amino acids. CDR3 sequence: CASSQAWDRLTGYTF. The CDR3 nucleotides read TGTGCCAGCAGCCAAGCCTGGGACAGGCTCACTGGCTACACCTTC.

The chain recombines TRBV20-1 with TRBJ2-5; tentative D call: TRBD2 (6 bases). Near its end, the DNA agrees better with TRBJ2-1, so the J call may be wrong. CDR1 and CDR2 (germline): DFQATT, SNEGSKA (reference sequence). This CDR3 region has 15 residues. The chain's CDR3 is CSAREEGLPQETQFF. The CDR3 nucleotides read TGCAGTGCTAGAGAGGAGGGATTACCCCAAGAGACCCAGTTCTTC.

A few counts support this clonotype. The chain carries TRBV2 and TRBJ2-3; D unresolved. Trimming shortened V by 6 bases and J by 6 bases, and 7 bases separated the two germline ends. The CDR3 loop spans 11 amino acids. The germline V gene encodes CDR1 SNHLY and CDR2 FYNNEI. This CDR3 reads CASRASDTQYF. CDR3 coding DNA: TGTGCCAGCAGGGCGTCGGATACGCAGTATTTT.

The CDR3 DNA reads TGTGCCAGCAGTTTCTGGGAGGGTTCTTATGGCTACACCTTC. Its protein is CASSFWEGSYGYTF. The chain carries TRBV12-3 or TRBV12-4 and TRBJ1-2; D remains ambiguous. The V end lost 3 bases, the J end lost 5 bases, and 13 bases lay between the germline ends. The CDR3 covers 14 residues.

About this clonotype itself: The DNA is omitted, as the CDR3 cannot be located on it reliably, and the CDR3 follows TCRdb's listing. The V call is TRBV28, the J call TRBJ2-7; the table names TRBD1, a call not compared with the DNA. The CDR3 spans 14 residues, counting both ends. Germline CDR1 MDHEN, CDR2 SYDVKM. CDR3 sequence reads: CASSFGPGGYGQYF.

The chain has TRBV2 and TRBJ2-1, with 10 bases fitting TRBD2. Trimming removed 5 bases from V and 4 bases from J; junction bases left unmatched: 11. The germline V gene encodes CDR1 SNHLY and CDR2 FYNNEI. The CDR3 loop spans 17 amino acids. CDR3 DNA sequence: TGTGCCAGCAGTATAGCGGGGGGCGGGGCGTTATACAATGAGCAGTTCTTC. It yields the protein CASSIAGGGALYNEQFF.

The V call is TRBV9, the J call TRBJ2-1; the match to TRBD2 covers 7 bases. The J segment lost 13 bases and the V segment lost 0 bases, leaving 16 bases of the junction unmatched. This CDR3 has 16 residues. Germline V gene lookup returns CDR1 SGDLS and CDR2 YYNGEE. The CDR3 here is CASSVDPSGDTETQFF. The CDR3, as DNA: TGTGCCAGCAGCGTAGATCCCAGCGGGGATACCGAGACCCAGTTCTTC.

The J gene is TRBJ2-3, the V gene TRBV5-1, with D possibly being TRBD2 (6 bases). CDR1 SGHRS and CDR2 YFSETQ come from the germline V gene. The V and J ends lost 4 bases and 7 bases respectively, with 16 bases between them. CDR3 length: 14 residues. CDR3 DNA: TGCGCCAGCAGCCCGGGACTCCTAGTGCATACGCAGTATTTT. Residues: CASSPGLLVHTQYF. Combining the CDR3 with reference TRBV5-1 and TRBJ2-3 gives the whole variable domain KAGVTQTPRYLIKTRGQQVTLSCSPISGHRSVSWYQQTPGQGLQFLFEYFSETQRNKGNFPGRFSGRQFSNSRSEMNVSTLELGDSALYLCASSPGLLVHTQYFGPGTRLTVL.

This clonotype was seen more than once but under ten times. V is TRBV20-1 and J is TRBJ2-1; D gene ambiguous. The germline CDR1 and CDR2 sequences are DFQATT and SNEGSKA (reference sequence). This CDR3 contains 14 residues. Between the trimmed V and J ends, which lost 3 bases and 4 bases, there was a span of 13 bases. Here the CDR3 DNA reads TGCAGTGCTAGCTCCCCAACAAGATACAATGAGCAGTTCTTC. Residues: CSASSPTRYNEQFF.

The rearrangement uses TRBV6-1 and TRBJ2-1; D possibly uses TRBD1 or TRBD2 (5 bases each). Germline CDR1 MNHNS, CDR2 SASEGT. The germline V and J ends were trimmed by 2 bases and 0 bases, with 11 bases remaining between them. The CDR3 contains 16 residues. The CDR3 nucleotides are TGTGCCAGCAGTGAAAGGGGAGACCGCTCCTACAATGAGCAGTTCTTC. Translating it yields CASSERGDRSYNEQFF.

V usage is TRBV12-3 or TRBV12-4 and J usage is TRBJ2-3; 7 nucleotides line up with TRBD2. The CDR3 runs 16 residues. Trimming cost V 6 bases and J 4 bases; bases outside gene matches: 13. CDR3: CASRTRPRGFADTQYF. Written as DNA, the CDR3 is TGTGCCAGCAGAACACGGCCGCGGGGGTTCGCAGATACGCAGTATTTT.

This clonotype was found a few times. The chain recombines TRBV5-8 with TRBJ1-4; a weak D match, TRBD1 (6 bases). The CDR3 sequence is 17 residues long. The V gene's germline CDR1 is SGHTS and CDR2 YDEGEE. The V end lost 0 bases, the J end lost 0 bases, and 12 bases lay between the germline ends. CDR3 loop: CASSLEDSLATNEKLFF. In nucleotides, the CDR3 is TGTGCCAGCAGCTTGGAGGACAGCCTTGCAACTAATGAAAAACTGTTTTTT.

V and J are TRBV4-2 and TRBJ2-5, with 11 bases matching TRBD2. The CDR3 loop spans 19 amino acids. Germline assignment: CDR1 LGHNA and CDR2 YNFKEQ. J lost 0 bases, V lost 0 bases, and 9 bases had no gene match. The CDR3 spells CASSQDRLAGGLYQETQYF. CDR3 bases: TGTGCCAGCAGCCAAGATCGGCTAGCGGGGGGTTTATACCAAGAGACCCAGTACTTC.

With respect to this clonotype: A read error may be the cause here, since a much bigger clone is one base away. The chain carries TRBV5-1 and TRBJ2-4; D is possibly TRBD2 (5 bases). CDR1 is SGHRS and CDR2 is YFSETQ in the germline V gene. The CDR3 runs 13 residues. The CDR3 sequence: CARSGHVESIQYF. The DNA for the CDR3 is TGCGCCCGCAGCGGCCACGTCGAAAGCATTCAGTACTTC. Based on the CDR3 plus reference TRBV5-1 and TRBJ2-4, the full variable domain is KAGVTQTPRYLIKTRGQQVTLSCSPISGHRSVSWYQQTPGQGLQFLFEYFSETQRNKGNFPGRFSGRQFSNSRSEMNVSTLELGDSALYLCARSGHVESIQYFGAGTRLSVL.

The chain combines TRBV29-1 with TRBJ2-5, with 11 bases fitting TRBD1. There are 15 residues in the CDR3. The V segment lost 5 bases and the J segment 2 bases; nucleotides outside the gene matches: 7. Germline assignment: CDR1 SQVTM and CDR2 ANQGSEA. CDR3 in DNA: TGCAGCGTTTCCCGGACAGGGGGCTTGCAAGAGACCCAGTACTTC. Its protein is CSVSRTGGLQETQYF.

The table lists this clonotype with a few counts. This sequence joins TRBV3-1 and TRBJ1-2, with a tentative D call TRBD1 (6 bases). This CDR3 contains 14 residues. CDR1 LGHDT and CDR2 YNNKEL come from the germline V gene (reference sequence). The V end was cut by 1 base, the J end by 4 bases, with 10 bases between. CDR3 coding DNA: TGTGCCAGCAGCCAAGGTCGGACAGTCTATGGCTACACCTTC. Amino acids: CASSQGRTVYGYTF.

This clonotype was seen at least ten times. The gene calls are TRBV12-3 or TRBV12-4 and TRBJ2-7; D unresolved. The CDR3 length is 12 residues. Trimming pared 3 bases from V and 7 bases from J, leaving 10 bases between. In DNA form, the CDR3 reads TGTGCCAGCAGTTTTCCAACCGGGGAGCAGTACTTC. The encoded protein is CASSFPTGEQYF.

This clonotype was detected only a few times. This chain uses TRBV12-5 with TRBJ2-3; D not resolved. Trimming shortened V by 1 base and J by 0 bases, and 17 bases separated the two germline ends. The CDR3 covers 18 residues. CDR1 is LGHNT, CDR2 FRNRAP, per germline. The CDR3 spells CASGLGPYASTSTDTQYF. The CDR3 DNA is TGTGCTAGTGGTTTGGGACCCTATGCGAGCACTAGCACAGATACGCAGTATTTT.

The chain employs TRBV20-1 and TRBJ2-7; possibly TRBD1 for D (6 bases). In germline, CDR1 is DFQATT, CDR2 SNEGSKA (reference sequence). The CDR3 loop spans 14 amino acids. V shed 6 bases and J shed 2 bases, with 17 bases lying between them. Here the CDR3 DNA reads TGCAGTGCAAACCCTGGGGCAGGGGCCTACGAGCAGTACTTC. It translates to CSANPGAGAYEQYF.

This rearrangement joins TRBV2 to TRBJ2-7; a possible D gene is TRBD1 (6 bases). This CDR3 has 12 residues. The germline V and J ends were trimmed by 3 bases and 11 bases, with 14 bases remaining between them. The germline CDR1 and CDR2 sequences are SNHLY and FYNNEI. For the CDR3, the DNA is TGTGCCAGCAGTGAGAGGGGGTCGTGGGAGTACTTC. This encodes CASSERGSWEYF. Combining the CDR3 with reference TRBV2 and TRBJ2-7 gives the whole variable domain EPEVTQTPSHQVTQMGQEVILRCVPISNHLYFYWYRQILGQKVEFLVSFYNNEISEKSEIFDDQFSVERPDGSNFTLKIRSTKLEDSAMYFCASSERGSWEYFGPGTRLTVT.

The rearrangement links TRBV5-1 to TRBJ1-4; D gene ambiguous. Looked up from germline, CDR1 is SGHRS and CDR2 is YFSETQ. V lost 0 bases to trimming and J lost 10 bases, with 10 bases between them. This CDR3 is built from 13 residues. Here the CDR3 reads CASSLGRHGKLFF. For the CDR3, the DNA is TGCGCCAGCAGCTTGGGTCGGCATGGAAAACTGTTTTTT.

This rearrangement joins TRBV5-1 to TRBJ2-1; D is perhaps TRBD1 or TRBD2 (5 bases each). Germline CDR1 reads SGHRS; CDR2 reads YFSETQ. This CDR3 spans 17 amino acids. Trimming left V 6 bases short and J 5 bases short, with 24 bases between. The CDR3 spells CASNPIPGSRGHNEQFF. CDR3 nucleotide sequence: TGCGCCAGCAATCCGATCCCGGGCTCGAGGGGCCACAATGAGCAGTTCTTC.

This clonotype was recorded a few times. V is TRBV10-3 and J is TRBJ2-2, with no clear D. CDR1 is ENHRY and CDR2 is SYGVKD in the germline V gene. Deletions cut 0 bases from V and 4 bases from J, with 3 bases between. This CDR3 is 13 amino acids long. The CDR3 DNA reads as TGTGCCATCAGTGAGTCGGCCACCGGGGAGCTGTTTTTT. Translated, it gives CAISESATGELFF.